The table lists the clone carrying this T cell receptor beta chain with a count of one. This record belongs to a study of T cells after somatic rescue of genetic block. Some clones are missing from TCRdb's copy, which holds only in-frame ones; the method was immunoSEQ multiplex PCR. The sample includes approximately 100,000 clones, 85% to 90% seen only once; the top ten take under 2%. The CDR3 has 18 residues. V was pared by 6 bases and J by 0 bases, with 23 bases between. Germline V lookup: CDR1 SEHNR, CDR2 FQNEAQ (reference sequence). The sequence was collected from a woman aged 18-30 years. The sample consisted of peripheral blood mononuclear cells (PBMCs). V is TRBV7-9 and J is TRBJ1-1; D is perhaps TRBD1 (5 bases). CDR3 loop: CASRPSFRGPRLNTEAFF. The CDR3 DNA is TGTGCCAGCAGACCCTCCTTCCGGGGCCCCCGGCTGAACACTGAAGCTTTCTTT.